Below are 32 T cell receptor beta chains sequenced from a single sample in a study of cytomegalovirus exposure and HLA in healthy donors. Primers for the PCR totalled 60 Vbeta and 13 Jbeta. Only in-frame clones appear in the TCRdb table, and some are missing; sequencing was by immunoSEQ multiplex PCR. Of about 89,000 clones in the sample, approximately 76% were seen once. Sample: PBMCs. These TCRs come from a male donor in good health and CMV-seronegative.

CDR3 sequence (DNA): TGCGCCAGCAGCTTGGGAGGGACTAGCGGGCCCGAGCAGTACTTC. It yields the protein CASSLGGTSGPEQYF. The genes are TRBV5-1 and TRBJ2-7, with 12 bases identical to TRBD2. The trim removed 0 bases at V and 6 bases at J, leaving 4 bases unmatched. This CDR3 spans 15 amino acids. Germline V gene lookup returns CDR1 SGHRS and CDR2 YFSETQ.

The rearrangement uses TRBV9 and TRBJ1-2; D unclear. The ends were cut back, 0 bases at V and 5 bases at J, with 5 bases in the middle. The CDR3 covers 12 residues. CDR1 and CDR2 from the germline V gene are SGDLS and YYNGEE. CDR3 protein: CASSVGSYGYTF. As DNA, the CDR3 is TGTGCCAGCAGCGTAGGTAGTTATGGCTACACCTTC.

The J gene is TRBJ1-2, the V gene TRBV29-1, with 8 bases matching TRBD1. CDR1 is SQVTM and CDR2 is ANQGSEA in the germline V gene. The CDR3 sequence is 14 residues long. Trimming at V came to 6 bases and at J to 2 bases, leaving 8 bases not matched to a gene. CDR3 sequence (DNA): TGCAGCGTCTCGCGGACAGGGAAAAACTATGGCTACACCTTC. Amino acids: CSVSRTGKNYGYTF.

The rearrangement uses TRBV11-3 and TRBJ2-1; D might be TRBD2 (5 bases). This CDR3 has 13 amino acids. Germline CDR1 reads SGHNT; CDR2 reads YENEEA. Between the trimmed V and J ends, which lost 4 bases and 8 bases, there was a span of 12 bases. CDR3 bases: TGTGCCAGCAGCTACGAAGGGAGAGATGAGCAGTTCTTC. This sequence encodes CASSYEGRDEQFF.

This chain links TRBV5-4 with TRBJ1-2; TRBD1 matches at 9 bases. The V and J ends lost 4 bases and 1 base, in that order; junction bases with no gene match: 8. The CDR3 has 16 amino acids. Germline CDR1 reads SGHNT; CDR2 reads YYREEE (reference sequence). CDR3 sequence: CASSPGQGIHNYGYTF. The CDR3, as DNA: TGTGCCAGCAGCCCGGGACAGGGTATCCATAACTATGGCTACACCTTC.

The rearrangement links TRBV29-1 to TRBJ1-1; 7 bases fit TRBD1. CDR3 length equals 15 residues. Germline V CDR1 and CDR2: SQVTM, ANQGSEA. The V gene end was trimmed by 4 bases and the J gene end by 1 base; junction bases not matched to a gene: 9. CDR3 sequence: CSVGGTADGNTEAFF. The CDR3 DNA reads TGCAGCGTTGGGGGGACAGCCGATGGGAACACTGAAGCTTTCTTT.

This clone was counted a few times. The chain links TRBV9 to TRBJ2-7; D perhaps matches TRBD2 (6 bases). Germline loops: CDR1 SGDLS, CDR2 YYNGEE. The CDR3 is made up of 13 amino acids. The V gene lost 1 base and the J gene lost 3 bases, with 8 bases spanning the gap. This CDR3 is CASSVLEGYEQYF. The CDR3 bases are TGTGCCAGCAGCGTACTGGAGGGCTACGAGCAGTACTTC.

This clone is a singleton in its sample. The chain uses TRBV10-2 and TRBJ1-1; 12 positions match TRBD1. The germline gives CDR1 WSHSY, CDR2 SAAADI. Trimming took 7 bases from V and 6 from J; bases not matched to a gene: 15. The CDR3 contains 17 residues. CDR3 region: CASTRGQGAGAGAEAFF. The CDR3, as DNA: TGCGCCAGCACTCGGGGACAGGGGGCGGGCGCCGGTGCTGAAGCTTTCTTT.

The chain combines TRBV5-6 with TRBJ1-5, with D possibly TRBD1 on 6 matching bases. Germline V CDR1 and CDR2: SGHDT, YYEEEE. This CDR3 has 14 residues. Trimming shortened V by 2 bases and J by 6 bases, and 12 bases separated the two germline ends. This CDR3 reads CASSFRGARQPQHF. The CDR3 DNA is TGTGCCAGCAGCTTCCGGGGGGCGCGTCAGCCCCAGCATTTT. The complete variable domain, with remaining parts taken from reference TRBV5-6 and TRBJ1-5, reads DAGVTQSPTHLIKTRGQQVTLRCSPKSGHDTVSWYQQALGQGPQFIFQYYEEEERQRGNFPDRFSGHQFPNYSSELNVNALLLGDSALYLCASSFRGARQPQHFGDGTRLSIL.

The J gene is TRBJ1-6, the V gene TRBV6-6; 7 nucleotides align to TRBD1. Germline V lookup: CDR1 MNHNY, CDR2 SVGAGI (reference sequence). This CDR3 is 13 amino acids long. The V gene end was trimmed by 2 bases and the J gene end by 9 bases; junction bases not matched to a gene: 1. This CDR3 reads CASSYRGLSPLHF. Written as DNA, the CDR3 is TGTGCCAGCAGTTACAGGGGGCTTTCACCCCTCCACTTT.

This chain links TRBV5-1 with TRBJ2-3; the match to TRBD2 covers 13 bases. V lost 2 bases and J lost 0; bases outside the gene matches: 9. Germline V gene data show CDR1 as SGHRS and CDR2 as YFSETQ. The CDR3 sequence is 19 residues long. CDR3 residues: CASSLAGTSGAHSTDTQYF. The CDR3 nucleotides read TGCGCCAGCAGCTTAGCCGGGACTAGCGGGGCCCACAGCACAGATACGCAGTATTTT.

CDR3 sequence reads: CASRPDYTSSYEQYF. Written as DNA, the CDR3 is TGTGCCAGCAGACCGGACTACACTAGCTCCTACGAGCAGTACTTC. The chain recombines TRBV5-4 with TRBJ2-7; weak D call: TRBD2 (6 bases). V lost 5 bases, J lost 0 bases, and 15 bases lay in between. This CDR3 is built from 15 residues. In germline, CDR1 is SGHNT, CDR2 YYREEE (reference sequence).

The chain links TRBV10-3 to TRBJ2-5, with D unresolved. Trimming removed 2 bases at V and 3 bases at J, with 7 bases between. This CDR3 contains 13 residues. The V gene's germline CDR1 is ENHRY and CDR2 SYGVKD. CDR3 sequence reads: CAISEGQEETQYF. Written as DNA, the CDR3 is TGTGCCATCAGTGAGGGGCAGGAAGAGACCCAGTACTTC.

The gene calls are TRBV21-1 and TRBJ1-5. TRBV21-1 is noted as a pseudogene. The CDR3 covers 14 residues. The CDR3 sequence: CASHPYGGNQPQHF. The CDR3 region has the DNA TGTGCCAGCCACCCGTACGGAGGTAATCAGCCCCAGCATTTT.

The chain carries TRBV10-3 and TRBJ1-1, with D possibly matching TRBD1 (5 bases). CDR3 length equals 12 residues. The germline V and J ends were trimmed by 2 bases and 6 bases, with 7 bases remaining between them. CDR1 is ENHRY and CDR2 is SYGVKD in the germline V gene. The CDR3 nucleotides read TGTGCCATCAGTGAGGACAGCCCTGAAGCTTTCTTT. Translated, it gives CAISEDSPEAFF.

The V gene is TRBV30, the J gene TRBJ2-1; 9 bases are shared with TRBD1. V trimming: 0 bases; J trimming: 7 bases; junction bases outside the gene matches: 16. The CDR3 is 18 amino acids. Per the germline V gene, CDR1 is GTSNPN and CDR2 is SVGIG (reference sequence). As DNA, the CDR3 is TGTGCCTGGAGTGTAGGCTGGGTCCACCGGACAGGGGAAAATGAGCAGTTCTTC. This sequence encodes CAWSVGWVHRTGENEQFF.

CDR3 in amino acids: CASSLYKQILAGEVAEQFF. The CDR3, as DNA: TGTGCCAGCAGTTTATATAAACAAATACTAGCGGGAGAAGTCGCTGAGCAGTTCTTC. This chain joins TRBV27 and TRBJ2-1; 11 bases agree with TRBD2. V was pared by 1 base and J by 9 bases, with 17 bases of the junction left unmatched. Germline assignment: CDR1 MNHEY and CDR2 SMNVEV (reference sequence). The CDR3 consists of 19 residues.

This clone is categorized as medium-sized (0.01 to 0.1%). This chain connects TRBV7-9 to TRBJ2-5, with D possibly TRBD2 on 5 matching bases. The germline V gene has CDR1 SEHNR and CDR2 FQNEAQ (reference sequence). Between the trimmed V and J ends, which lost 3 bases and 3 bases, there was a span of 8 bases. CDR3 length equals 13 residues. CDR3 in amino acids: CASSFDGEETQYF. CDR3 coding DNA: TGTGCCAGCAGCTTCGACGGGGAAGAGACCCAGTACTTC.

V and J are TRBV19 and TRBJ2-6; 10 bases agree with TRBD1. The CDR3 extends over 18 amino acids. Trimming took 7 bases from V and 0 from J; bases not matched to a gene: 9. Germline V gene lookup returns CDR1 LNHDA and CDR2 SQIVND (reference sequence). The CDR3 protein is CASTIKGQGYSGANVLTF. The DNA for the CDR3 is TGTGCCAGTACCATTAAGGGACAGGGGTACTCTGGGGCCAACGTCCTGACTTTC. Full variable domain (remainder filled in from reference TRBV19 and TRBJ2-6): DGGITQSPKYLFRKEGQNVTLSCEQNLNHDAMYWYRQDPGQGLRLIYYSQIVNDFQKGDIAEGYSVSREKKESFPLTVTSAQKNPTAFYLCASTIKGQGYSGANVLTFGAGSRLTVL.

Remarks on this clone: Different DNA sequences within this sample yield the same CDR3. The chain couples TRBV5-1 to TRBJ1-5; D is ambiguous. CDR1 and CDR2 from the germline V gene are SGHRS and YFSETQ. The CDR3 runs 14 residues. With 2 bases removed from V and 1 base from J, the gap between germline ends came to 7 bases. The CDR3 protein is CASSLGGSNQPQHF. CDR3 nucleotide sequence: TGCGCCAGCAGCTTAGGCGGGAGCAATCAGCCCCAGCATTTT.

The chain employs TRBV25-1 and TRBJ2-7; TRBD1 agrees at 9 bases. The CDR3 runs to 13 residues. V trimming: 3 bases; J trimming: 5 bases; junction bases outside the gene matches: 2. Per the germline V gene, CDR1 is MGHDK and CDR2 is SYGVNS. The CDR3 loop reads CASSEDRGDEQYF. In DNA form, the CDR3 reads TGTGCCAGCAGTGAGGACAGGGGAGACGAGCAGTACTTC.

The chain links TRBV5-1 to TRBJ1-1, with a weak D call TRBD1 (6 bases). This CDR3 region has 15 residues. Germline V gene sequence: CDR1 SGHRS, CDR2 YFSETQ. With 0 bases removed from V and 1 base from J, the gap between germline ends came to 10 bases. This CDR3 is CASSLEGGWNTEAFF. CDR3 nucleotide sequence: TGCGCCAGCAGCTTGGAGGGGGGGTGGAACACTGAAGCTTTCTTT.

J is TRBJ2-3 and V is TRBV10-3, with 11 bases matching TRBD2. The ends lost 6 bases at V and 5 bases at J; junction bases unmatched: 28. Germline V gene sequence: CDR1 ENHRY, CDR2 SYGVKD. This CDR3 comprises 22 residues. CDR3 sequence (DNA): TGTGCCATCAGGGGTCAGAAACCGGGACTAGCGGAACAGCCGAGTTACGGAGATACGCAGTATTTT. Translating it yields CAIRGQKPGLAEQPSYGDTQYF.

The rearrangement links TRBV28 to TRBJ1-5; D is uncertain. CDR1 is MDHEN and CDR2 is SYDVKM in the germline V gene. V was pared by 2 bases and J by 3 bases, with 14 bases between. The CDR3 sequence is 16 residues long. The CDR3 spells CASSLGVSNDNQPQHF. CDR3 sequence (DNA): TGTGCCAGCAGTTTAGGAGTGAGTAATGACAATCAGCCCCAGCATTTT.

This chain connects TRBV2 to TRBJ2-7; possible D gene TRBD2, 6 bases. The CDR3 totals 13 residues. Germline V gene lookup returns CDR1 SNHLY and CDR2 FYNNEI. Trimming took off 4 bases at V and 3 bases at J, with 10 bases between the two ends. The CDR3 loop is CASSAEGRYEQYF. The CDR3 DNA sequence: TGTGCCAGCAGTGCGGAGGGCCGCTACGAGCAGTACTTC.

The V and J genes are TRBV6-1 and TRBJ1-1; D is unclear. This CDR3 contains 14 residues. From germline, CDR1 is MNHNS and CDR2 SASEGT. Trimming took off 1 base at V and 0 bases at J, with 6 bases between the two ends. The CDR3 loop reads CASSEDSMNTEAFF. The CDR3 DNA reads TGTGCCAGCAGTGAAGACAGCATGAACACTGAAGCTTTCTTT.

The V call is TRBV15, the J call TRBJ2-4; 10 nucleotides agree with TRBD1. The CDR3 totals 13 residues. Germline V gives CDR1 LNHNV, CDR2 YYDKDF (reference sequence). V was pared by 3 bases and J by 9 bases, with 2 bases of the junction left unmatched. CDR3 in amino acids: CATSRDRGGIQYF. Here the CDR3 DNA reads TGTGCCACCAGCAGGGACAGGGGGGGCATTCAGTACTTC.

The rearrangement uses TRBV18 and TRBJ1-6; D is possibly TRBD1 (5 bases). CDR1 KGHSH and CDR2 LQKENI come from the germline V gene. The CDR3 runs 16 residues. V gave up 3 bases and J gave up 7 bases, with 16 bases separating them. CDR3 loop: CASSPDSPILNSPLHF. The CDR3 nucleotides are TGTGCCAGCTCACCCGACAGCCCAATCCTCAATTCACCCCTCCACTTT.

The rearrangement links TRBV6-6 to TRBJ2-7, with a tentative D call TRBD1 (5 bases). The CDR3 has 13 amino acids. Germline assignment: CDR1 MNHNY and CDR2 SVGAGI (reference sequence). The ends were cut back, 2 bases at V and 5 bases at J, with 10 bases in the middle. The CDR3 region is CASSYRGLDEQYF. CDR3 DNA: TGTGCCAGCAGTTACAGGGGATTGGACGAGCAGTACTTC.

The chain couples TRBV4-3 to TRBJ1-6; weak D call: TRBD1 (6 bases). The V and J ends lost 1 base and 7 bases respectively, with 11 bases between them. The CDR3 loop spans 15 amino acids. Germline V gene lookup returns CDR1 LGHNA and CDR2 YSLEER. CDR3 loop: CASSQAGQTNSPLHF. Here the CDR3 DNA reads TGCGCCAGCAGCCAAGCCGGACAGACAAATTCACCCCTCCACTTT.

The CDR3 loop is CASSLVVYSDTQYF. DNA of the CDR3: TGTGCCAGCAGCTTAGTCGTTTATTCGGATACGCAGTATTTT. The rearrangement uses TRBV7-9 and TRBJ2-3, with D unclear. V lost 1 base and J lost 6, with 11 bases in between. Germline V lookup: CDR1 SEHNR, CDR2 FQNEAQ (reference sequence). This CDR3 contains 14 residues.

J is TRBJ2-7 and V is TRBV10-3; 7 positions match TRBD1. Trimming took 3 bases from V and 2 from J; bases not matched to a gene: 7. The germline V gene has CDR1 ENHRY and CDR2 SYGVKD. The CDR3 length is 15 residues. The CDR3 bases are TGTGCCATCAGTGAAGGGACAGTTTTTACCTACGAGCAGTACTTC. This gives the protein CAISEGTVFTYEQYF.